This T cell receptor beta chain emerged from a study of T cell responses to AZD1222 COVID-19 vaccine. General study points: Spike-specific TCR breadth and depth were elevated following two AZD1222 doses. Seropositive at baseline were only a handful of AZD1222 recipients.

Details on this clone: Its antigen is undetermined. Other DNA sequences in the same sample also yield this CDR3.

From germline, CDR1 is MNHEY and CDR2 SVGAGI. V lost 0 bases and J lost 5; bases outside the gene matches: 2. There are 14 residues in the CDR3. Second-dose recipients at about 4 or about 12 weeks were treated as one pooled group. Generated by immunoSEQ multiplex PCR, the TCRdb table keeps only in-frame clones and is missing some. This sample yields under 200,000 clones, of which 87% are seen a single time; 1.1% belongs to the top ten. The sequenced sample was peripheral blood, obtained 28 days after the second AZD1222 dose. The TCR comes from an adult who received the AZD1222 COVID-19 vaccine. This chain uses TRBV6-5 with TRBJ1-1; 8 bases are shared with TRBD1. The CDR3 is CASSYSNRGTEAFF. CDR3 nucleotide sequence: TGTGCCAGCAGTTACTCGAACAGGGGGACTGAAGCTTTCTTT.